The present T cell receptor beta chain was sequenced within a study of T cells after yellow fever vaccination. Study findings and constraints: Only a minor proportion of clonotypes was detected across both CD4 and CD8 compartments.

TCR cDNA was made by 5'RACE template switching, adding a universal primer site and UMIs. A single record per CDR3 protein comes from TCRdb applying MiXCR to the 5' RACE reads. The sample has about 130,000 distinct CDR3 sequences; just over 6.5% are singletons. In this sample, this clonotype turned up many times. As yet, its antigen is unknown. The CDR3 is 18 residues long. V was trimmed by 2 bases and J by 6 bases, leaving 23 bases between them. In germline, CDR1 is MNHEY, CDR2 SVGAGI. The TCR was taken from a young man who received the YFV17D yellow fever vaccine. The rearrangement uses TRBV6-5 and TRBJ2-1; D not certain. The input for sequencing was CD4+ T cells sorted from PBMCs, taken 10 days after the yellow fever booster vaccination. CDR3 region: CASSYPPPALRIPNEQFF. The CDR3, as DNA: TGTGCCAGCAGTTACCCGCCCCCTGCCCTCAGGATCCCCAATGAGCAGTTCTTC.